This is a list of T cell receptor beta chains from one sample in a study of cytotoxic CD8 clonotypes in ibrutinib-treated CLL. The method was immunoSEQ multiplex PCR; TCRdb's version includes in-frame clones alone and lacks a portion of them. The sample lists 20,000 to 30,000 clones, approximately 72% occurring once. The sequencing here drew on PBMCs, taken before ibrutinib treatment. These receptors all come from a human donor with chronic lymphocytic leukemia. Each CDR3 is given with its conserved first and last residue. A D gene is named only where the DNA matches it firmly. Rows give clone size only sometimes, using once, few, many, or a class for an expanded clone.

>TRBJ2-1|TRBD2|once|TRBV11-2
CASSLGAGEGQFF
TGTGCCAGCAGCTTAGGGGCCGGGGAGGGGCAGTTCTTC
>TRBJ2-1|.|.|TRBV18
CASSPELLVNEQFF
TGTGCCAGCTCACCAGAACTGTTGGTCAATGAGCAGTTCTTC
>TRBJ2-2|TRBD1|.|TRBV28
CASSLSGTAVGELFF
TGTGCCAGCAGTTTATCAGGGACAGCCGTCGGGGAGCTGTTTTTT
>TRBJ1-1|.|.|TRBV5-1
CASSLGSGSTTEAFF
TGCGCCAGCAGCTTGGGTTCAGGGTCTACCACTGAAGCTTTCTTT
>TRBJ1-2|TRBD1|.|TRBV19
CASSISQGANYGYTF
TGTGCCAGTAGTATCTCACAGGGGGCCAACTATGGCTACACCTTC
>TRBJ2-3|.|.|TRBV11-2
CASSLARPTDTQYF
TGTGCCAGCAGCTTAGCTCGACCCACAGATACGCAGTATTTT
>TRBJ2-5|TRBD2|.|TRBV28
CASRTSGLETQYF
TGTGCCAGCAGGACTAGCGGTCTAGAGACCCAGTACTTC
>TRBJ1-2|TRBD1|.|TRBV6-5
CASRSLTGTEGYTF
TGTGCCAGCAGATCCTTGACAGGGACGGAGGGCTACACCTTC
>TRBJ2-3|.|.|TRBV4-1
CASSQGRTGEEDTQYF
TGCGCCAGCAGCCAAGGAAGGACGGGAGAGGAAGATACGCAGTATTTT
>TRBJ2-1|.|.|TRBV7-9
CASTLRNEQFF
TGTGCCAGCACCCTCCGGAATGAGCAGTTCTTC
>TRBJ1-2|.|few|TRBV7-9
CASSSGPYGYTF
TGTGCCAGCAGCTCTGGACCCTATGGCTACACCTTC
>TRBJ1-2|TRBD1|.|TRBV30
CAWNHLRDRGYGYTF
TGTGCCTGGAATCACCTAAGGGACAGGGGCTATGGCTACACCTTC
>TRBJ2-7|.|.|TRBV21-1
CASRRLGTSYEQYF
TGTGCCAGCAGACGACTAGGTACCTCCTACGAGCAGTACTTC
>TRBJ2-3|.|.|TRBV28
CASTVTGEHTQYF
TGTGCCAGCACCGTTACCGGGGAACATACGCAGTATTTT
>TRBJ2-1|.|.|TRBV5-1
CASSRSGTSSYNEQFF
TGCGCCAGCAGCAGATCCGGAACTAGCTCCTACAATGAGCAGTTCTTC
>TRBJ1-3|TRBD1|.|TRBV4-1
CASSQDGVGGHGNTIYF
TGCGCCAGCAGCCAAGATGGGGTAGGGGGCCATGGAAACACCATATATTTT
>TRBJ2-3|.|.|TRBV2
CATSSGIRTDTQYF
TGTGCCACCTCGAGCGGCATTCGCACAGATACGCAGTATTTT
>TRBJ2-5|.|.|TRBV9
CASSVTSAPLATQYF
TGTGCCAGCAGCGTAACGTCTGCCCCCCTGGCGACCCAGTACTTC
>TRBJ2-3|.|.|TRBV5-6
CASSLGSHTDTQYF
TGTGCCAGCAGCTTGGGGTCCCATACAGATACGCAGTATTTT
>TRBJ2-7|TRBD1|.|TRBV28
CASRTPGGFYEQYF
TGTGCCAGCAGAACACCAGGGGGCTTTTACGAGCAGTACTTC
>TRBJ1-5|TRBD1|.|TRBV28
CASSPPSPGGGQPQHF
TGTGCCAGCAGTCCTCCTTCCCCAGGGGGTGGACAGCCCCAGCATTTT
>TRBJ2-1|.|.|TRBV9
CASSVSQGPGEQFF
TGTGCCAGCAGCGTGTCACAGGGACCCGGTGAGCAGTTCTTC
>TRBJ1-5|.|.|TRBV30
CAWSVQGHQPQHF
TGTGCCTGGAGTGTACAAGGGCATCAGCCCCAGCATTTT
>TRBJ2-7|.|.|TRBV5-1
CASQKGGNYEQYF
TGCGCCAGCCAGAAAGGGGGGAACTACGAGCAGTACTTC
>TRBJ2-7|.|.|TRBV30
CAWSDSRYEQYF
TGTGCCTGGAGCGACAGCCGGTACGAGCAGTACTTC
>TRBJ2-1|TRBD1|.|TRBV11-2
CASSNRQGYNEQFF
TGTGCCAGCAGCAACCGACAGGGGTACAATGAGCAGTTCTTC
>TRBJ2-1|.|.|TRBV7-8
CASSWLGGDEQFF
TGTGCCAGCAGTTGGCTGGGGGGCGATGAGCAGTTCTTC
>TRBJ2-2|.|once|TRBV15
CATSRVPTRVPGELFF
TGTGCCACCAGCAGAGTCCCCACCCGGGTTCCCGGGGAGCTGTTTTTT
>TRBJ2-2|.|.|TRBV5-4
CASSLGTGANTGELFF
TGTGCCAGCAGCTTGGGAACGGGCGCGAACACCGGGGAGCTGTTTTTT
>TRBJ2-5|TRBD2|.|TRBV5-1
CASSPYALAGGETQYF
TGCGCCAGCAGCCCCTACGCACTAGCGGGAGGAGAGACCCAGTACTTC
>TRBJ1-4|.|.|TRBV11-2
CASSLTRDRYEKLFF
TGTGCCAGCAGCCTTACCAGGGATCGGTATGAAAAACTGTTTTTT
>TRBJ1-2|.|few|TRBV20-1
CSYSGTYGYTF
TGCAGCTACTCCGGGACCTATGGCTACACCTTC
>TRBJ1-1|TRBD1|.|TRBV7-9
CASSSENRGNTEAFF
TGTGCCAGCAGCTCCGAGAACAGGGGGAACACTGAAGCTTTCTTT
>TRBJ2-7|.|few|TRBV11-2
CASSLTTYYEQYF
TGTGCCAGCAGCTTAACTACCTACTACGAGCAGTACTTC
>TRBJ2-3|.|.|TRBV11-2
CASSGTPGDTQYF
TGTGCCAGCAGCGGCACCCCCGGAGATACGCAGTATTTT
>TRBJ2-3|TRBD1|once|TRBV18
CASSPPRQGGSTDTQYF
TGTGCCAGCTCACCACCTCGACAGGGGGGAAGCACAGATACGCAGTATTTT
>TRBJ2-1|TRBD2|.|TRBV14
CASSQLSLRGDNEQFF
TGTGCCAGCAGCCAACTCTCTCTGCGGGGGGACAATGAGCAGTTCTTC
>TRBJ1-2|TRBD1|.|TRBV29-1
CSVDRTGGYGYTF
TGCAGCGTTGATCGGACAGGGGGCTATGGCTACACCTTC
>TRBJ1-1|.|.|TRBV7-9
CASSSTLNTEAFF
TGTGCCAGCAGCTCGACCTTGAACACTGAAGCTTTCTTT
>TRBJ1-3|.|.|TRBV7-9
CASSQAGRTSGNTIYF
TGTGCCAGCAGCCAGGCAGGCAGGACCTCTGGAAACACCATATATTTT